This entry is about one TCR beta chain. This sample is part of a study of blood T cell repertoires in COVID-19. Assay: immunoSEQ multiplex PCR; the TCRdb copy retains only in-frame clones and omits some. The repertoire consists of hundreds of thousands of clones, with 85% occurring once and the leading ten covering roughly 13%. The sequenced sample consisted of peripheral blood. The sequence was collected from a human donor in a cohort sampled during active COVID-19.

This chain's CDR3 is CASSAGGLSAGNTIYF. Written as DNA, the CDR3 is TGTGCCAGCAGTGCCGGCGGCCTCAGCGCTGGAAACACCATATATTTT. The V gene is TRBV6-1, the J gene TRBJ1-3; D remains ambiguous. CDR3 length: 16 amino acids. Germline loops: CDR1 MNHNS, CDR2 SASEGT. With 4 bases removed from V and 2 bases from J, the gap between germline ends came to 15 bases.